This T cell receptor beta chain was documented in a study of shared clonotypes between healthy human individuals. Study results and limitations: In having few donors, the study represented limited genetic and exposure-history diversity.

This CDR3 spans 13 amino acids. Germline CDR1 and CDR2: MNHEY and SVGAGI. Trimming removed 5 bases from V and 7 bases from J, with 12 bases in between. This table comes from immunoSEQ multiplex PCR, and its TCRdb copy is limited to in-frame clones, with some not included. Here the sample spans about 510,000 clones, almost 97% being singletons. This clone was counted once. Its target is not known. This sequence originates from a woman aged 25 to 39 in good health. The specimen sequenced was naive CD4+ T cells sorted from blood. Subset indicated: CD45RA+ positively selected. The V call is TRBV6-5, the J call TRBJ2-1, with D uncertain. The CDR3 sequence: CASSPPPLNEQFF. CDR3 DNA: TGTGCCAGCAGTCCCCCGCCCCTTAATGAGCAGTTCTTC.